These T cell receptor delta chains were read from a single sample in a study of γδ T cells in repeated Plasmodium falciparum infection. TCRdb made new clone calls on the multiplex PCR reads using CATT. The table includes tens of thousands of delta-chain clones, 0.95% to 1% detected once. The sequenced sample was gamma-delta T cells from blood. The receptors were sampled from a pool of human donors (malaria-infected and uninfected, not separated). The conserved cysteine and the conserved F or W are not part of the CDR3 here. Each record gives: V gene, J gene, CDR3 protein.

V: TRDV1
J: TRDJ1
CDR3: ALGELFPSSLTIRKLI

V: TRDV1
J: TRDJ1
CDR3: ALGAIQGGWGIGPVKLI

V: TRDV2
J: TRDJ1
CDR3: ACDPVPTAGGDTYTDKLI

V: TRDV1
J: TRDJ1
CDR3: ALGEPPFLGKSWGADKLI

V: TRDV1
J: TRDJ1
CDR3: ALGDAGLPTSPRVGKLI

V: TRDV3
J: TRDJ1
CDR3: AFGPRLGDVFCGDKLI

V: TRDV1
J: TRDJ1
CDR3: ALGGRLKKSLRYTDKLI

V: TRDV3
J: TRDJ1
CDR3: AFRGTPFGGLI

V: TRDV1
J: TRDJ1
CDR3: ALGRSTGLGRHTDKLI

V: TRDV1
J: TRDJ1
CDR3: ALDLMGGGRFNDKLI

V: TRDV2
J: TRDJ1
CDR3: ACDTGGGKTGTYSDKLI

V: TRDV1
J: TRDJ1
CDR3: ALGEHSQPSYKNWGIRPDKLI

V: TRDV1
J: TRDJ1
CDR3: ALGAKTGSLI

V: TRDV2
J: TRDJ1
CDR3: ACDRVLGDTSLKLI

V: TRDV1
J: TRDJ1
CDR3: ALGELMGVRYTDKLI

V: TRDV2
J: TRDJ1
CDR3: ACDTMGGTSGNTDKLI

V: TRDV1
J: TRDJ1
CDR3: ALGDNLTFYWGILNIVGLI

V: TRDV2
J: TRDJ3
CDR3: ACDTSPTGTLSWDTRQMF

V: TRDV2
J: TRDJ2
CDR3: ACDTWGTAQLF

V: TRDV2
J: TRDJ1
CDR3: ACSVLGDPYTDKLI

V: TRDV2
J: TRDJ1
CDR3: ACDTGGPDTDKLI

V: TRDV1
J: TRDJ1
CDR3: ALGEGGGQYTDKLI

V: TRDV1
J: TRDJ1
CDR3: ALGERDYFLREAQYWGTHTDKLI

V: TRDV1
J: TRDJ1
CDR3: ALGELGLYTDKLI